This T cell receptor (beta chain) was observed in a study of OX40 agonist ivuxolimab in advanced cancers. Turning to the overall study: Ivuxolimab was a fully human IgG2 agonistic monoclonal antibody targeting the costimulatory receptor OX40 (CD134). Intravenous ivuxolimab was administered to patients every 2 weeks at six dose levels: 0.01, 0.1, 0.3, 1.5, 3 and 10 mg/kg. Of the roughly 50 dose-escalation patients, hepatocellular carcinoma was present in roughly 19, melanoma in around 15, renal cell carcinoma in 9 and head and neck cancer in 9. In the dose-escalation cohort, roughly 80% of patients were male, and the mean age was around 60 years, with a range of about 20 to 90. Prior anti-PD-1, anti-PD-L1 or anti-CTLA-4 therapy was permitted, and 40% of dose-escalation patients had received checkpoint inhibitors. Partial responses were achieved by three dose-escalation patients, of whom one had hepatocellular carcinoma and two had cutaneous melanoma. The point of sequencing TCRbeta in the periphery was to test whether ivuxolimab changed TCR sequence diversity and drove clonal T-cell expansion. The monotherapy dose-escalation portion (N ≈ 55 patients) of the phase I ivuxolimab trial is reported in the paper.

For sequencing of the TCRbeta CDR3 region, genomic DNA was extracted from the sorted cells. The immunoSEQ Assay was used to sequence the TCRbeta CDR3 regions. This immuneACCESS table, as held by TCRdb, lists in-frame sequences with V and J called but not all clones. Of the missing ones, under half trace to an unresolved V gene in checked studies; the others have no known cause. The sample table records 90,000 to 120,000 clones; 85% to 95% of these occur just once. The leading ten clones occupy 1% to 1.5% of the sample. The study at large found these results: Antigen specificity was not determined for the clonally expanded peripheral T cells. Low levels of normalized T-cell clonal expansion were also shown by some nonresponding patients. Clonal expansion of both CD4+ and CD8+ blood T cells was observed from baseline to week 6 at doses 0.1 to 3.0 mg/kg. After ivuxolimab, more expanded clones were found on average in CD8+ T cells than in CD4+ T cells. In the 0.1-3.0 mg/kg groups, partial responders had among the lowest normalized peripheral clonal expansion, particularly in CD8+ T cells.

A note on this clone: Its antigen remains undetermined. No base quality values were provided; no much bigger clone lies one nucleotide off.

Patients with autoimmune disease history or receiving systemic immunosuppression were excluded from the trial. Peripheral blood for TCR sequencing was drawn from every dose cohort at baseline, at cycle 4 day 1 and at cycle 7 day 1. Samples were obtained from an open-label, multicenter, first-in-human phase I dose-escalation trial of ivuxolimab. The trial enrolled adults with locally advanced or metastatic head and neck squamous cell, hepatocellular, melanoma or renal cell carcinoma. CD4+ and CD8+ T cells were sorted separately from peripheral blood before TCR sequencing. Measured from the cysteine to the phenylalanine, the CDR3 is 12 residues long. The retained sequence is limited to the CDR3, 36 bases, with the frame set at the first base. V loses 8 bases of germline sequence and J loses 4 bases, and the interval between the two ends is 11 bases. According to the germline V gene, CDR1 reads ENHRY and CDR2 reads SYGVKD.

The sample here was CD4+ or CD8+ T cells sorted from blood, taken in a trial of the OX40 agonist ivuxolimab. This clonotype was obtained from an adult with an advanced solid tumor such as melanoma, head and neck, liver or kidney cancer. The sequence joins TRBV10-3 to TRBJ1-2; tentative D gene TRBD1, with 5 bases matching. CDR3 loop: CAIGQGFYGYTF. The DNA sequence reads TGTGCCATCGGTCAGGGTTTCTATGGCTACACCTTC.